Below, 2 T cell receptor beta chains from the same sample are listed, as sequenced in a study of blood T cell repertoires in COVID-19. TCRdb's copy holds only in-frame clones and misses some; the assay was immunoSEQ multiplex PCR. Of 230,000 or so clones listed, 84% are singletons. The sample consisted of peripheral blood. Every receptor here comes from a woman between 40 and 55 years old who had recovered from COVID-19.

V and J are TRBV29-1 and TRBJ2-7; 7 nucleotides line up with TRBD2. Germline V CDR1 and CDR2: SQVTM, ANQGSEA. Trimming cost V 1 base and J 6 bases; bases outside gene matches: 3. The CDR3 loop spans 12 amino acids. CDR3 in DNA: TGCAGCGTTGAAGGGGGCGGGGGCGAGCAGTACTTC. This gives the protein CSVEGGGGEQYF.

The chain combines TRBV29-1 with TRBJ1-4, with 7 bases fitting TRBD1. Germline V gene lookup returns CDR1 SQVTM and CDR2 ANQGSEA. The CDR3 has 13 amino acids. J lost 8 bases, V lost 5 bases, and 8 bases had no gene match. The CDR3 loop reads CSVRAGGREKLFF. DNA of the CDR3: TGCAGCGTTCGTGCAGGGGGACGGGAAAAACTGTTTTTT.